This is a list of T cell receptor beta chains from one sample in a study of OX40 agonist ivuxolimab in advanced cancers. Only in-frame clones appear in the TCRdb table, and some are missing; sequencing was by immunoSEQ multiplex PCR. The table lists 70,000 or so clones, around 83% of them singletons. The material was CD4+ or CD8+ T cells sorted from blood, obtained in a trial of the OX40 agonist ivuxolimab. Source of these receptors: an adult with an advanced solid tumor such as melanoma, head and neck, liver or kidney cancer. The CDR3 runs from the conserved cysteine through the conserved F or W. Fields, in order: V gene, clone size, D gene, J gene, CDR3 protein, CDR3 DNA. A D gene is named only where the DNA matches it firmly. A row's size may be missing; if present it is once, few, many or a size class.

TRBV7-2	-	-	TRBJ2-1	CASSLLTEQFF	TGTGCCAGCAGCTTACTTACTGAGCAGTTCTTC
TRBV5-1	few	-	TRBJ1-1	CASSLTGNMNTEAFF	TGCGCCAGCAGCTTAACAGGGAATATGAACACTGAAGCTTTCTTT
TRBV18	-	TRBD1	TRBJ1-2	CASSKGQVDYGYTF	TGTGCCAGCTCAAAGGGACAGGTTGACTATGGCTACACCTTC
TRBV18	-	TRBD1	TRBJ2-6	CASSLQGTGGAPGANVLTF	TGTGCCAGCTCACTCCAAGGGACAGGGGGCGCCCCTGGGGCCAACGTCCTGACTTTC
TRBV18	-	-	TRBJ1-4	CASSDGTDNEKLFF	TGTGCCAGCTCCGACGGGACGGACAATGAAAAACTGTTTTTT
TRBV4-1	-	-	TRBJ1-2	CASSQERTSLLGGYTF	TGCGCCAGCAGCCAAGAGCGGACCTCTTTACTTGGTGGCTACACCTTC
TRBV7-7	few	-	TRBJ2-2	CASSLTGSGELFF	TGTGCTAGCAGCTTGACCGGGAGCGGGGAGCTGTTTTTT
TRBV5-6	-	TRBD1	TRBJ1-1	CASSKGQGALGTEAFF	TGTGCCAGCAGCAAGGGACAGGGGGCGTTGGGCACTGAAGCTTTCTTT
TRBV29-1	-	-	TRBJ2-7	CSVLDTFYEQYF	TGCAGCGTACTGGACACCTTCTACGAGCAGTACTTC
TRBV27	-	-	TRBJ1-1	CASSLWGGNTEAFF	TGTGCCAGCAGTCTTTGGGGGGGTAACACTGAAGCTTTCTTT
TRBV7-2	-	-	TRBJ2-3	CASSLDQITDTQYF	TGTGCCAGCAGCCTAGACCAAATTACAGATACGCAGTATTTT
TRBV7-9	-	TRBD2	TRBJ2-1	CASSQGLGDEQFF	TGTGCCAGCAGCCAAGGACTAGGGGATGAGCAGTTCTTC
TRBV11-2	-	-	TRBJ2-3	CASSFVGSGTDTQYF	TGTGCCAGCAGCTTCGTCGGGAGCGGCACAGATACGCAGTATTTT
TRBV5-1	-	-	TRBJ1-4	CASSLTPGLNEKLFF	TGCGCCAGCAGCCTAACACCGGGACTCAATGAAAAACTGTTTTTT
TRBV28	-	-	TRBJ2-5	CASGAFQETQYF	TGTGCCAGCGGAGCCTTCCAAGAGACCCAGTACTTC
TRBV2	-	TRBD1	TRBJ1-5	CASSAGTGGNQPQHF	TGTGCCAGCAGTGCCGGGACAGGGGGCAATCAGCCCCAGCATTTT
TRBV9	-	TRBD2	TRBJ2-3	CASSVGGLGLAGPTDTQYF	TGTGCCAGCAGCGTAGGAGGGTTGGGGCTAGCGGGGCCCACAGATACGCAGTATTTT
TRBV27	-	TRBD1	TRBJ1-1	CASTRQGGDTEAFF	TGTGCCAGTACCCGACAGGGGGGAGACACTGAAGCTTTCTTT
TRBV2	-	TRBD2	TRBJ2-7	CASSLGLADSYEQYF	TGTGCCAGCAGTCTCGGACTAGCGGACTCCTACGAGCAGTACTTC
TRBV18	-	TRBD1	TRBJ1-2	CASSPPSLGGGGYTF	TGTGCCAGCTCACCACCGTCTTTAGGGGGCGGGGGCTACACCTTC
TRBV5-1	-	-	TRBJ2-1	CASSSGTARLNNEQFF	TGCGCCAGCAGCTCGGGGACTGCGAGATTAAACAATGAGCAGTTCTTC
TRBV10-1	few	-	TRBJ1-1	CASSESGGTNTEAFF	TGCGCCAGCAGTGAGTCCGGGGGGACCAACACTGAAGCTTTCTTT
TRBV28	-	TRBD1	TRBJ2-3	CASSFGQVTYTQYF	TGTGCCAGCAGCTTTGGACAGGTGACTTATACGCAGTATTTT
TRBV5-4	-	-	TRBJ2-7	CASSLAGQAYEQYF	TGTGCCAGCAGCTTGGCCGGACAAGCCTACGAGCAGTACTTC
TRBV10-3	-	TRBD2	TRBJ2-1	CATRGGLAGENEQFF	TGTGCCACCAGGGGTGGACTAGCGGGAGAGAATGAGCAGTTCTTC
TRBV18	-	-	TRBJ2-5	CASSPVLAHQETQYF	TGTGCCAGCTCACCAGTTCTAGCGCACCAAGAGACCCAGTACTTC
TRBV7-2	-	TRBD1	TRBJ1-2	CASSRQGNRGYTF	TGTGCCAGCAGCCGACAGGGAAATAGGGGCTACACCTTC
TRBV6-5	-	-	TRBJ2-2	CASSYWGSANTGELFF	TGTGCCAGCAGTTACTGGGGCAGCGCGAACACCGGGGAGCTGTTTTTT
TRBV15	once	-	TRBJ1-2	CATSRSVGQAPYGYTF	TGTGCCACCAGCAGATCGGTGGGGCAGGCCCCCTATGGCTACACCTTC
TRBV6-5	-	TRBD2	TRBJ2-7	CASSIRTSGAYEQYF	TGTGCCAGCAGTATTCGGACTAGCGGTGCCTACGAGCAGTACTTC
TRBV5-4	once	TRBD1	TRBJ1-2	CASSADRVYGYTF	TGTGCCAGCAGCGCGGACAGGGTCTATGGCTACACCTTC
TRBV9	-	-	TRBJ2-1	CASSPRTGNEQFF	TGTGCCAGCAGCCCCAGAACCGGGAATGAGCAGTTCTTC
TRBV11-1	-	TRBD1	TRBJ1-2	CASSPDRTNYGYTF	TGTGCCAGCAGCCCGGACAGGACAAACTATGGCTACACCTTC
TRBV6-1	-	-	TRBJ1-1	CASSGQMNTEAFF	TGTGCCAGCAGTGGACAGATGAACACTGAAGCTTTCTTT
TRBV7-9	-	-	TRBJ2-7	CASSLVGASSYEQYF	TGTGCCAGCAGCTTAGTTGGCGCAAGCTCCTACGAGCAGTACTTC
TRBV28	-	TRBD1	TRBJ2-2	CATRGQSNTGELFF	TGTGCCACGAGGGGACAGTCTAACACCGGGGAGCTGTTTTTT
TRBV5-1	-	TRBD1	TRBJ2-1	CASSLRTGLNEQFF	TGCGCCAGCAGCCTTCGGACAGGGTTAAATGAGCAGTTCTTC
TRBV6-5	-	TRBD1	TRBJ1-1	CASSYDRTGGIEAFF	TGTGCCAGCAGTTACGATCGGACAGGGGGAATCGAAGCTTTCTTT
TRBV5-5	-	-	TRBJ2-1	CASSSEGGAWGEQFF	TGTGCCAGCAGTTCGGAGGGGGGCGCTTGGGGTGAGCAGTTCTTC
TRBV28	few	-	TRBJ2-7	CASSSGVHEQYF	TGTGCCAGCAGCTCAGGGGTACACGAGCAGTACTTC
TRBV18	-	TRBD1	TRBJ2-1	CASSRTYGTGSYNEQFF	TGTGCCAGCTCACGAACCTACGGGACAGGGTCATACAATGAGCAGTTCTTC
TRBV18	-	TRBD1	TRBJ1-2	CASSPPGTGYGGYTF	TGTGCCAGCTCACCGCCCGGGACAGGGTACGGTGGCTACACCTTC
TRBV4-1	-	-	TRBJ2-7	CASSQGGTREQYF	TGCGCCAGCAGCCAAGGAGGAACACGGGAGCAGTACTTC
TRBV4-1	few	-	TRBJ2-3	CASSQAPQGSGATDTQYF	TGCGCCAGCAGCCAAGCTCCCCAGGGTAGCGGAGCCACAGATACGCAGTATTTT
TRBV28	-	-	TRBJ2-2	CASTMGGPHGELFF	TGTGCCAGCACCATGGGGGGGCCCCACGGGGAGCTGTTTTTT
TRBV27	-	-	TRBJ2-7	CASTTAQGYEQYF	TGTGCCAGCACGACGGCCCAGGGCTACGAGCAGTACTTC
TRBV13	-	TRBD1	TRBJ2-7	CASSLIRGGTGPSEQYF	TGTGCCAGCAGCTTAATAAGGGGCGGGACAGGACCCTCCGAGCAGTACTTC
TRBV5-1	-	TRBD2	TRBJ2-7	CASSTTGTSGRPTREQYF	TGCGCCAGCAGCACCACCGGGACTAGCGGGAGGCCAACCCGGGAGCAGTACTTC
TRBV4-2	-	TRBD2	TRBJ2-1	CASSQGWTSGSNEQFF	TGTGCCAGCAGCCAAGGATGGACTAGCGGGAGCAATGAGCAGTTCTTC
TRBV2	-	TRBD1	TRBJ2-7	CASKLETGPYEQYF	TGTGCCAGCAAATTGGAGACAGGGCCCTACGAGCAGTACTTC
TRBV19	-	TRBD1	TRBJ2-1	CASNRQGGRDNEQFF	TGTGCCAGTAATAGACAGGGGGGTAGGGACAATGAGCAGTTCTTC
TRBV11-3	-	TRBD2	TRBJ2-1	CASSQTSGVSYNEQFF	TGTGCCAGCAGCCAAACTAGCGGAGTCTCCTACAATGAGCAGTTCTTC
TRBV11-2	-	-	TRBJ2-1	CASSLGHGDNEQFF	TGTGCCAGCAGCTTAGGGCACGGGGACAATGAGCAGTTCTTC